These 28 T cell receptor beta chains were all obtained from the same sample, sequenced in a study of CD4 T cells in relation to SARS-CoV-2 and coronaviruses. Sequencing was performed with immunoSEQ multiplex PCR; in TCRdb, only in-frame clones are kept and a portion is missing. The data contain some 16,000 clones, roughly 82% of them seen just once; the ten biggest clones take up roughly 41%. Before the COVID-19 pandemic, during about 2010-2018, CD4+ T cells were taken from unexposed donors. CD4+ T cells were isolated from the cells after 10 days of culture. Their specific antigens are unknown. What was sequenced was CD4+ T cells from PBMCs, cultured in vitro. The origin of the receptors is a human donor in good health.

The chain is built from TRBV7-2 and TRBJ2-2; TRBD1 matches 7 bases. Germline V gene lookup returns CDR1 SGHTA and CDR2 FQGNSA. This CDR3 contains 15 residues. V shed 6 bases, J shed 2 bases, and the junction held 6 bases outside the gene matches. The CDR3 DNA is TGTGCCAGCAGTACCCGACAGGGTAACACCGGGGAGCTGTTTTTT. Encoded protein: CASSTRQGNTGELFF.

This clone came up a few times. CDR3 in amino acids: CASRKSRQSWKLFF. In nucleotides, the CDR3 is TGTGCCAGTAGGAAATCAAGGCAAAGCTGGAAACTGTTTTTT. The V gene is TRBV19, the J gene TRBJ1-4; D not certain. The CDR3 covers 14 residues. V lost 6 bases to trimming and J lost 11 bases, with 19 bases between them. Germline CDR1 is LNHDA and CDR2 is SQIVND (reference sequence).

V gene TRBV2 combines with J gene TRBJ1-2; tentatively, D is TRBD1 (6 bases). This CDR3 comprises 12 residues. V was clipped by 7 bases and J by 4 bases, with 10 bases between them. From germline, CDR1 is SNHLY and CDR2 FYNNEI. CDR3 sequence: CASNTGSYGYTF. The DNA of the CDR3 is TGTGCCAGCAATACAGGGAGCTATGGCTACACCTTC.

For the CDR3, the DNA is TGTGCCAGTGGGAGCGGTGGCAATCAGCCCCAGCATTTT. Translated, it gives CASGSGGNQPQHF. The chain links TRBV19 to TRBJ1-5, with D unclear. CDR1 and CDR2 from the germline V gene are LNHDA and SQIVND (reference sequence). V was clipped by 8 bases and J by 2 bases, with 10 bases between them. The CDR3 runs to 13 residues.

In its sample, this clone was seen a few times. The chain recombines TRBV19 with TRBJ2-1; the D is unclear. This CDR3 contains 17 residues. Germline CDR1 LNHDA, CDR2 SQIVND (reference sequence). Trimming stripped 4 bases from V and 1 base from J, with 17 bases between. CDR3 residues: CASSTQWTVVSYNEQFF. For the CDR3, the DNA is TGTGCCAGTAGTACCCAATGGACGGTAGTTTCCTACAATGAGCAGTTCTTC. Complete variable domain (other parts from reference TRBV19 and TRBJ2-1): DGGITQSPKYLFRKEGQNVTLSCEQNLNHDAMYWYRQDPGQGLRLIYYSQIVNDFQKGDIAEGYSVSREKKESFPLTVTSAQKNPTAFYLCASSTQWTVVSYNEQFFGPGTRLTVL.

The rearrangement joins TRBV5-1 to TRBJ1-4; 12 nucleotides match TRBD1. Germline values: CDR1 SGHRS, CDR2 YFSETQ. The CDR3 covers 16 residues. Trimming cost V 4 bases and J 8 bases; bases outside gene matches: 9. The CDR3 loop is CASSAGQGAQGEKLFF. DNA of the CDR3: TGCGCCAGCAGCGCGGGACAGGGGGCGCAGGGGGAAAAACTGTTTTTT.

The chain links TRBV6-4 to TRBJ2-2, with TRBD1 identical over 11 bases. J gave up 3 bases and V 6 bases, and 0 bases lay outside the gene matches. Germline-derived CDR1 and CDR2 are MRHNA and SNTAGT. The CDR3 sequence is 14 residues long. The CDR3 nucleotides read TGTGCCAGCAGGGGACAGGGGGACACCGGGGAGCTGTTTTTT. Translating gives CASRGQGDTGELFF.

The chain employs TRBV24-1 and TRBJ2-5, with 7 bases fitting TRBD2. Germline assignment: CDR1 KGHDR and CDR2 SFDVKD. The CDR3 totals 13 residues. V dropped 9 bases and J dropped 3; count of bases not matched to a gene: 6. CDR3 nucleotides: TGTGCCACCCGGGGGGAGAATGAAGAGACCCAGTACTTC. This encodes CATRGENEETQYF.

The rearrangement links TRBV2 to TRBJ1-1, with D hard to call. V dropped 2 bases and J dropped 6 bases, with 16 bases sitting between them. The CDR3 runs 15 residues. Looked up from germline, CDR1 is SNHLY and CDR2 is FYNNEI. The CDR3 nucleotides read TGTGCCAGCAGTGAAATCGGGTTCGGGGTACCTGAAGCTTTCTTT. Its protein is CASSEIGFGVPEAFF.

This chain connects TRBV6-5 to TRBJ1-1; TRBD1 agrees at 8 bases. Germline V gene data show CDR1 as MNHEY and CDR2 as SVGAGI. With V trimmed by 6 bases and J by 7 bases, 10 bases remained unmatched. The length of the CDR3 is 14 residues. The CDR3 sequence is CASREDRVGIEAFF. For the CDR3, the DNA is TGTGCCAGCAGGGAGGACAGGGTCGGTATTGAAGCTTTCTTT.

The chain joins TRBV6-5 to TRBJ1-1; D is unclear. The CDR3 has 13 amino acids. Germline loops: CDR1 MNHEY, CDR2 SVGAGI. Trimming pared 6 bases from V and 5 bases from J, leaving 13 bases between. The CDR3 DNA reads as TGTGCCAGCAGCGAGGGCCCCTGGACTGAAGCTTTCTTT. It is translated as CASSEGPWTEAFF.

The chain recombines TRBV7-3 with TRBJ1-5; 7 bases align to TRBD1. This CDR3 spans 18 amino acids. Germline V CDR1 and CDR2: SGHTA, FQGTGA. V dropped 2 bases and J dropped 2; count of bases not matched to a gene: 12. In DNA, the CDR3 is TGTGCCAGCAGCTTACCCAACAGAAGACAGGGCGGCAATCAGCCCCAGCATTTT. Translated, it gives CASSLPNRRQGGNQPQHF.

The CDR3, as DNA: TGTGCCAGCAGCAGACAGGGAGGGAACACCGGGGAGCTGTTTTTT. Translated: CASSRQGGNTGELFF. The chain combines TRBV7-3 with TRBJ2-2; perhaps TRBD1 as D (7 bases). The germline V gene encodes CDR1 SGHTA and CDR2 FQGTGA. V shed 5 bases and J shed 1 base, with 11 bases lying between them. This CDR3 has 15 residues.

Only one count was recorded for this clone. CDR3 residues: CASSGFMRSNQPQHF. The CDR3 coding sequence is TGTGCCAGTAGCGGCTTTATGAGAAGCAATCAGCCCCAGCATTTT. The chain links TRBV19 to TRBJ1-5; no clear D gene. This CDR3 has 15 amino acids. Per germline, CDR1 LNHDA and CDR2 SQIVND (reference sequence). V lost 6 bases and J 1 base, leaving 13 bases between the germline ends.

The genes are TRBV19 and TRBJ2-2; 8 nucleotides align to TRBD1. CDR1 is LNHDA, CDR2 SQIVND, per germline (reference sequence). The V gene end was trimmed by 2 bases and the J gene end by 2 bases; junction bases not matched to a gene: 1. The CDR3 consists of 15 residues. The CDR3 reads CASSIQGANTGELFF. In nucleotides, the CDR3 is TGTGCCAGTAGTATACAGGGGGCTAACACCGGGGAGCTGTTTTTT.

The chain carries TRBV5-4 and TRBJ1-2; 7 positions agree with TRBD1. Germline V gene data show CDR1 as SGHNT and CDR2 as YYREEE (reference sequence). J was trimmed by 6 bases and V by 6 bases; bases with no gene match: 14. This CDR3 contains 15 residues. CDR3 bases: TGTGCCAGCAACTCCGCGCTGGAGGGGGCGAATGGCTACACCTTC. It specifies CASNSALEGANGYTF.

J is TRBJ2-7 and V is TRBV21-1; TRBD1 is taken as the D call from the table, unchecked against the DNA. TRBV21-1 is annotated as a pseudogene. CDR3 length: 15 amino acids. DNA of the CDR3: TGTGCCAGCAGCAAAGCAGGGGGACCGAACTACGAGCAGTACTTC. As protein: CASSKAGGPNYEQYF.

The rearrangement links TRBV7-8 to TRBJ2-7; TRBD1 matches 7 bases. This CDR3 is 19 amino acids long. The V and J ends lost 5 bases and 0 bases, in that order; junction bases with no gene match: 19. Per germline, CDR1 SGHVS and CDR2 FQNEAQ. CDR3 nucleotide sequence: TGTGCCAGCAGCCTAGGAAACTGGGGAACAGGGGCGAGCTCCTACGAGCAGTACTTC. Protein: CASSLGNWGTGASSYEQYF.

The chain recombines TRBV4-1 with TRBJ2-5; weak D call: TRBD1 (6 bases). The CDR3 is made up of 14 amino acids. Trimming left V 1 base short and J 3 bases short, with 9 bases between. Germline lookup yields CDR1 MGHRA and CDR2 YSYEKL. This chain's CDR3 is CASSQGTVKETQYF. The DNA for the CDR3 is TGCGCCAGCAGCCAAGGGACAGTGAAAGAGACCCAGTACTTC.

The CDR3 is CASSSSLTGGHTGELFF. Written as DNA, the CDR3 is TGTGCCAGCAGCTCCTCTTTGACGGGAGGCCACACCGGGGAGCTGTTTTTT. The rearrangement joins TRBV5-6 to TRBJ2-2, with 7 bases identical to TRBD2. V shed 3 bases, J shed 3 bases, and the junction held 11 bases outside the gene matches. CDR1 and CDR2 (germline): SGHDT, YYEEEE. This CDR3 contains 17 residues.

This rearrangement joins TRBV7-9 to TRBJ1-4, with a tentative D call TRBD1 (5 bases). CDR1 and CDR2 (germline): SEHNR, FQNEAQ (reference sequence). V shed 2 bases and J shed 2 bases, with 12 bases lying between them. This CDR3 has 16 residues. In DNA, the CDR3 is TGTGCCAGCAGCTTAAATGAGGGGCTCACTAATGAAAAACTGTTTTTT. This gives the protein CASSLNEGLTNEKLFF.

The chain employs TRBV9 and TRBJ2-3, with D unclear. Trimming took off 0 bases at V and 1 base at J, with 6 bases between the two ends. This CDR3 is 14 amino acids long. Germline V gene sequence: CDR1 SGDLS, CDR2 YYNGEE. The CDR3 DNA reads as TGTGCCAGCAGCGTAGAGGTCCGCACAGATACGCAGTATTTT. This sequence encodes CASSVEVRTDTQYF.

The J gene is TRBJ2-7, the V gene TRBV5-5; 12 bases fit TRBD1. This CDR3 comprises 15 residues. Germline trimming cut 4 bases from V and 6 bases from J; bases unmatched to any gene: 8. The germline CDR1 and CDR2 sequences are SGHKS and YYEKEE (reference sequence). The DNA for the CDR3 is TGTGCCAGCAGCGGACCGGGACAGGGGGCTCGCGAGCAGTACTTC. It translates to CASSGPGQGAREQYF.

The chain links TRBV7-2 to TRBJ2-2; no definite D call. The germline V and J ends were trimmed by 3 bases and 0 bases, with 5 bases remaining between them. CDR1 and CDR2 (germline): SGHTA, FQGNSA. The CDR3 sequence is 14 residues long. CDR3 in amino acids: CASSFGTNTGELFF. The CDR3 DNA is TGTGCCAGCAGCTTCGGAACGAACACCGGGGAGCTGTTTTTT.

The chain combines TRBV2 with TRBJ2-5; the D gene is possibly TRBD1 (5 bases). Per the germline V gene, CDR1 is SNHLY and CDR2 is FYNNEI. The V end lost 6 bases, the J end lost 4 bases, and 12 bases lay between the germline ends. This CDR3 spans 13 amino acids. CDR3 DNA sequence: TGTGCCAGCAGGGCGGACATAGGAGAGACCCAGTACTTC. This encodes CASRADIGETQYF.

CDR3 amino acids: CASRSDRGTMNTEAFF. CDR3 coding DNA: TGCGCCAGCAGATCGGACAGGGGGACTATGAACACTGAAGCTTTCTTT. The gene calls are TRBV5-1 and TRBJ1-1; 10 bases line up with TRBD1. The germline V gene has CDR1 SGHRS and CDR2 YFSETQ. This CDR3 spans 16 amino acids. The V segment lost 5 bases and the J segment 0 bases; nucleotides outside the gene matches: 7.

The chain joins TRBV18 to TRBJ2-1; a possible D gene is TRBD1 (6 bases). Germline loops: CDR1 KGHSH, CDR2 LQKENI. CDR3 length: 14 residues. V was cut by 6 bases and J by 5 bases, with 14 bases left in between. This CDR3 is CASSPQGNDNEQFF. The CDR3 bases are TGTGCCAGCTCCCCCCAGGGGAACGACAATGAGCAGTTCTTC.

The sample holds a few counts of this clone. The V gene is TRBV6-4, the J gene TRBJ1-2, with unresolved D. The ends were cut back, 4 bases at V and 5 bases at J, with 5 bases in the middle. CDR1 and CDR2 from the germline V gene are MRHNA and SNTAGT. The CDR3 runs 11 residues. The CDR3 DNA sequence: TGTGCCAGCAGTGCCGGATATGGCTACACCTTC. Translating it yields CASSAGYGYTF.